This entry lists 10 T cell receptor beta chains sequenced from one sample in a study of long-term antiretroviral therapy in people with HIV. The assay used was immunoSEQ (version v3.0), run at survey level. The protocol was immunoSEQ multiplex PCR, while the TCRdb copy is restricted to in-frame clones and leaves out a portion. The sample includes tens of thousands of clones, 79% of them seen just once. Sequencing was performed on unsorted PBMCs, taken 4.1 years after starting antiretroviral therapy. The receptors here all came from a woman aged 40 to 50 with HIV.

The CDR3 nucleotides read TGTGCCAGCAGCGGGGGGACACCAACTAATGAAAAACTGTTTTTT. It specifies CASSGGTPTNEKLFF. This chain joins TRBV5-5 and TRBJ1-4, with D tentatively TRBD1 (6 bases). V lost 4 bases and J 0 bases, leaving 10 bases between the germline ends. CDR3 length equals 15 residues. Germline values: CDR1 SGHKS, CDR2 YYEKEE (reference sequence).

V is TRBV6-5 and J is TRBJ1-5, with a weak D call TRBD1 (6 bases). The CDR3 is 14 amino acids. With 2 bases removed from V and 3 bases from J, the gap between germline ends came to 8 bases. Per germline, CDR1 MNHEY and CDR2 SVGAGI. This CDR3 is CASSYGGTNQPQHF. In DNA form, the CDR3 reads TGTGCCAGCAGTTACGGGGGCACCAATCAGCCCCAGCATTTT.

The CDR3 region has the DNA TGTGCCAGCAGTCCGGGACAGGGATTCCCTAGCTCTAACGAGCAGTACTTC. It yields the protein CASSPGQGFPSSNEQYF. The genes are TRBV25-1 and TRBJ2-7, with 9 bases that match TRBD1. Germline V gives CDR1 MGHDK, CDR2 SYGVNS. CDR3 length: 17 amino acids. V lost 5 bases and J lost 5; bases outside the gene matches: 16.

The chain uses TRBV29-1 and TRBJ2-1; 8 bases map to TRBD1. CDR1 and CDR2 (germline): SQVTM, ANQGSEA. V shed 7 bases and J 9 bases; nucleotides not matched to a gene: 17. The CDR3 consists of 15 residues. Written as DNA, the CDR3 is TGCAGCGCCCCACGGACAGGGTTGCACGTTCGTGAGCAGTTCTTC. Amino acid sequence: CSAPRTGLHVREQFF.

The rearrangement joins TRBV6-5 to TRBJ1-5; no clear D. Deletions cut 0 bases from V and 6 bases from J, with 12 bases between. The CDR3 loop spans 15 amino acids. Germline V lookup: CDR1 MNHEY, CDR2 SVGAGI. CDR3 sequence: CASSYSGEGGQPQHF. The CDR3 DNA follows: TGTGCCAGCAGTTACTCTGGGGAGGGTGGTCAGCCCCAGCATTTT.

The CDR3 nucleotides are TGTGCCAGCAGCCAAGAGGGACAGAGACACGAGCAGTACTTC. Amino acids: CASSQEGQRHEQYF. The rearrangement links TRBV5-6 to TRBJ2-7; 7 bases agree with TRBD1. The CDR3 loop spans 14 amino acids. Germline CDR1 is SGHDT and CDR2 is YYEEEE. J gave up 5 bases and V 4 bases, and 9 bases lay outside the gene matches.

The rearrangement joins TRBV18 to TRBJ2-4, with no clear D. Between the trimmed V and J ends, which lost 3 bases and 11 bases, there was a span of 11 bases. Per the germline V gene, CDR1 is KGHSH and CDR2 is LQKENI. The length of the CDR3 is 12 residues. The CDR3 nucleotides read TGTGCCAGCTCACCGGGGTCTTGGTTTCAGTACTTC. Protein: CASSPGSWFQYF.

The chain carries TRBV7-9 and TRBJ2-3; maybe TRBD2 (6 bases). The CDR3 extends over 16 amino acids. Trimming pared 5 bases from V and 1 base from J, leaving 16 bases between. Germline V gene sequence: CDR1 SEHNR, CDR2 FQNEAQ (reference sequence). Here the CDR3 reads CASSDLNGGGTDTQYF. The CDR3 bases are TGTGCCAGCAGCGATCTTAACGGGGGAGGCACAGATACGCAGTATTTT.

This clone was recorded a few times. This chain connects TRBV30 to TRBJ1-3; no firm D call. Germline V gives CDR1 GTSNPN, CDR2 SVGIG (reference sequence). Trimming left V 0 bases short and J 0 bases short, with 6 bases between. This CDR3 has 14 amino acids. The CDR3 region has the DNA TGTGCCTGGAGTGTAGTGGGCTCTGGAAACACCATATATTTT. This translates into CAWSVVGSGNTIYF.

The J gene is TRBJ1-5, the V gene TRBV10-3; the match to TRBD1 covers 7 bases. The junction had 7 bases not matched to a gene; V was cut back by 6 bases and J by 2 bases. Germline assignment: CDR1 ENHRY and CDR2 SYGVKD. This CDR3 contains 15 residues. This CDR3 reads CAIRDHRGGNQPQHF. CDR3 nucleotides: TGTGCCATCAGAGATCACAGGGGAGGCAATCAGCCCCAGCATTTT.